The present T cell receptor (beta chain) was sequenced within a study of T cells in localized non-small cell lung cancer. As concerns this clone: What it binds is not known. Other nucleotide sequences in the sample specify the same CDR3.

General study points: Detection in adjacent lung was observed for a median roughly 62 of the top 100 tumor clones. Adjacent uninvolved lung had the highest clonality, suggesting focused antigen responses. Since sequencing was restricted to only one region of the tumor, intratumor heterogeneity remains a possibility.

Measured with immunoSEQ multiplex PCR; TCRdb has only the in-frame clones, and not every one. The table lists 50,000 to 65,000 clones, 80% to 90% of them singletons. Trimming pared 6 bases from V and 1 base from J, leaving 9 bases between. The CDR3 is made up of 13 amino acids. Per the germline V gene, CDR1 is SGHAT and CDR2 is FQNNGV. This clonotype was sampled from a man aged 35 to 70 with stage II lung adenocarcinoma. The sample consisted of PBMCs, taken before any cancer treatment. The rearrangement joins TRBV11-2 to TRBJ1-1; maybe TRBD1 (5 bases). This CDR3 reads CASSLGENTEAFF. DNA of the CDR3: TGTGCCAGCAGTCTAGGGGAGAACACTGAAGCTTTCTTT.